What follows are 29 T cell receptor beta chains derived from one specimen sequenced in a study of response to subunit inactivated influenza vaccine. TCRdb reanalysed the RT-PCR reads using MiXCR and keeps one entry per CDR3 protein. Here the sample spans just under 550,000 distinct CDR3 sequences, 20% to 25% being singletons. Another study also made use of these data, one on T cells expressing NK-cell markers. This second report adds: Production of TCR beta cDNA relied on 5'RACE template switching with UMIs.

The sequencing here drew on CD4+ T cells sorted from PBMCs, taken 11 to 12 days after vaccination. The receptor source for this set is a man aged 45-65 years who received an inactivated influenza vaccine.

This clonotype has a count of ten or more. This rearrangement joins TRBV20-1 to TRBJ1-2, with D unclear. Germline CDR1 and CDR2: DFQATT and SNEGSKA (reference sequence). V lost 7 bases, J lost 1 base, and 25 bases lay in between. This CDR3 is 17 amino acids long. CDR3 DNA: TGCAGTGGCCCCTGGTCCAACACACGAACCGATAACTATGGCTACACCTTC. Its protein product is CSGPWSNTRTDNYGYTF.

This clonotype was counted only a few times. This sequence joins TRBV20-1 and TRBJ1-2; tentatively, D is TRBD1 (5 bases). Germline loops: CDR1 DFQATT, CDR2 SNEGSKA (reference sequence). V gave up 2 bases and J gave up 0 bases, with 10 bases separating them. This CDR3 has 14 amino acids. For the CDR3, the DNA is TGCAGTGCTAGAAAGCCAGGGTCTAACTATGGCTACACCTTC. This translates into CSARKPGSNYGYTF.

V and J are TRBV12-3 or TRBV12-4 and TRBJ2-5; D remains unclear. This CDR3 has 11 amino acids. V dropped 8 bases and J dropped 12 bases, with 16 bases sitting between them. CDR3 DNA: TGTGCCAGCGGTGATTCCGTTCGAGAGTACTTC. This codes for CASGDSVREYF.

V usage is TRBV6-4 and J usage is TRBJ2-1; 7 bases map to TRBD2. The V segment lost 4 bases and the J segment 0 bases; nucleotides outside the gene matches: 6. The CDR3 contains 16 residues. Germline assignment: CDR1 MRHNA and CDR2 SNTAGT. The CDR3 spells CASSASGKSSYNEQFF. CDR3 DNA sequence: TGTGCCAGCAGTGCCAGCGGGAAGAGCTCCTACAATGAGCAGTTCTTC.

The chain uses TRBV5-4 and TRBJ2-2; a possible D gene is TRBD2 (6 bases). Looked up from germline, CDR1 is SGHNT and CDR2 is YYREEE (reference sequence). The V end was cut by 0 bases, the J end by 3 bases, with 9 bases between. The CDR3 length is 15 residues. This CDR3 reads CASSLAGTYTGELFF. In DNA form, the CDR3 reads TGTGCCAGCAGCTTGGCCGGGACTTACACCGGGGAGCTGTTTTTT.

The V gene is TRBV11-1, the J gene TRBJ2-1, with TRBD2 matching 8 bases. CDR1 and CDR2 from the germline V gene are SGHAT and FQDESV (reference sequence). The trim removed 5 bases at V and 10 bases at J, leaving 10 bases unmatched. The CDR3 runs to 14 residues. The DNA for the CDR3 is TGTGCCAGCAGCCAGGGACTAGGGGAACTGGAGCAGTTCTTC. Its translation is CASSQGLGELEQFF.

This chain uses TRBV14 with TRBJ2-3, with no clear D. CDR3 length equals 16 residues. Germline lookup yields CDR1 SGHDN and CDR2 FVKESK. The germline V and J ends were trimmed by 2 bases and 2 bases, with 14 bases remaining between them. The CDR3 DNA reads as TGTGCCAGCAGCCAACTAGTCTCTTCAATCACAGATACGCAGTATTTT. It is translated as CASSQLVSSITDTQYF.

This clonotype was seen a handful of times. The chain couples TRBV6-2 or TRBV6-3 to TRBJ1-5, with 8 bases identical to TRBD1. J was trimmed by 0 bases and V by 6 bases; bases with no gene match: 10. Per germline, CDR1 MNHEY and CDR2 SVGEGT. The CDR3 contains 17 residues. CDR3 in amino acids: CASRRTGSVTSNQPQHF. CDR3 sequence (DNA): TGTGCCAGCAGGCGGACAGGGAGCGTCACTAGCAATCAGCCCCAGCATTTT.

DNA of the CDR3: TGTGCCAGCAGTTTAAGGGGGGCGAGGACTGAAGCTTTCTTT. Its protein product is CASSLRGARTEAFF. The rearrangement uses TRBV28 and TRBJ1-1, with a tentative D call TRBD1 (6 bases). V was trimmed by 2 bases and J by 5 bases, leaving 12 bases between them. Germline V CDR1 and CDR2: MDHEN, SYDVKM. The CDR3 loop spans 14 amino acids.

This clonotype was picked up a small number of times. The chain is built from TRBV6-5 and TRBJ1-1; possible D gene TRBD1, 6 bases. Germline V lookup: CDR1 MNHEY, CDR2 SVGAGI. This CDR3 has 15 amino acids. The V gene lost 2 bases and the J gene lost 1 base, with 11 bases spanning the gap. For the CDR3, the DNA is TGTGCCAGCAGTTACAAACCGACAGGGAACACTGAAGCTTTCTTT. Its translation is CASSYKPTGNTEAFF.

This clonotype was counted many times. This chain uses TRBV9 with TRBJ2-1, with a weak D call TRBD1 (6 bases). In germline, CDR1 is SGDLS, CDR2 YYNGEE. There are 17 residues in the CDR3. Deletions cut 4 bases from V and 0 bases from J, with 17 bases between. The CDR3 is CASSSELGASSYNEQFF. The CDR3 coding sequence is TGTGCCAGCAGCTCAGAATTGGGGGCAAGCTCCTACAATGAGCAGTTCTTC.

This clonotype was detected many times. The chain couples TRBV20-1 to TRBJ2-5; D gene ambiguous. The ends were cut back, 2 bases at V and 5 bases at J, with 6 bases in the middle. The length of the CDR3 is 11 residues. Germline V gene lookup returns CDR1 DFQATT and CDR2 SNEGSKA (reference sequence). CDR3 nucleotide sequence: TGCAGTGCTAGACACATGGAGACCCAGTACTTC. Its protein is CSARHMETQYF.

The V and J genes are TRBV3-1 and TRBJ2-2, with D uncertain. Germline values: CDR1 LGHDT, CDR2 YNNKEL (reference sequence). The CDR3 consists of 20 residues. Trimming removed 4 bases at V and 1 base at J, with 25 bases between. CDR3 nucleotide sequence: TGTGCCAGCAGCCGAGCTTTACCCCATCTAAGATTCCTGAACACCGGGGAGCTGTTTTTT. It specifies CASSRALPHLRFLNTGELFF.

The CDR3 DNA is TGCAGTGCTATAATCCCGGGACAATATAATTCACCCCTCCACTTT. It encodes CSAIIPGQYNSPLHF. V gene TRBV20-1 combines with J gene TRBJ1-6; maybe TRBD1 (6 bases). CDR3 length equals 15 residues. Deletions cut 4 bases from V and 4 bases from J, with 14 bases between. Per germline, CDR1 DFQATT and CDR2 SNEGSKA (reference sequence).

The chain combines TRBV9 with TRBJ2-2; 10 bases are shared with TRBD2. CDR1 is SGDLS and CDR2 is YYNGEE in the germline V gene. The V and J ends lost 2 bases and 6 bases, in that order; junction bases with no gene match: 10. The CDR3 sequence is 17 residues long. CDR3 protein: CASSVGLAGVISGELFF. The DNA of the CDR3 is TGTGCCAGCAGCGTCGGTCTAGCGGGGGTTATTTCCGGGGAGCTGTTTTTT.

The gene calls are TRBV7-2 and TRBJ2-1; D is undetermined. The CDR3 has 14 residues. Germline V CDR1 and CDR2: SGHTA, FQGNSA. Trimming took off 2 bases at V and 4 bases at J, with 9 bases between the two ends. The CDR3 here is CASSLNGPYNEQFF. CDR3 sequence (DNA): TGTGCCAGCAGCTTAAATGGGCCATACAATGAGCAGTTCTTC.

The V gene is TRBV6-1, the J gene TRBJ2-4; TRBD1 matches 7 bases. Per the germline V gene, CDR1 is MNHNS and CDR2 is SASEGT. V lost 7 bases to trimming and J lost 6 bases; unmatched junction nucleotides: 6. This CDR3 is built from 13 residues. The CDR3 reads CASTRRGLNIQYF. The DNA for the CDR3 is TGTGCCAGCACCCGCAGGGGGTTAAACATTCAGTACTTC.

This sequence joins TRBV4-2 and TRBJ2-5; D possibly uses TRBD1 or TRBD2 (6 bases each). The CDR3 runs 14 residues. V lost 3 bases, J lost 5 bases, and 13 bases lay in between. Germline loops: CDR1 LGHNA, CDR2 YNFKEQ. The CDR3 region is CASSHNGGGETQYF. The CDR3 DNA reads TGTGCCAGCAGCCACAACGGGGGCGGGGAGACCCAGTACTTC.

This rearrangement joins TRBV6-1 to TRBJ2-5, with 11 bases matching TRBD2. V shed 6 bases, J shed 7 bases, and the junction held 4 bases outside the gene matches. The CDR3 spans 13 residues. The germline V gene encodes CDR1 MNHNS and CDR2 SASEGT. Here the CDR3 reads CASRPGLAGTQYF. For the CDR3, the DNA is TGTGCCAGCAGACCTGGACTAGCGGGGACCCAGTACTTC.

The chain has TRBV28 and TRBJ2-5, with 8 bases matching TRBD2. The CDR3 is 16 amino acids. Trimming cost V 4 bases and J 1 base; bases outside gene matches: 8. Per the germline V gene, CDR1 is MDHEN and CDR2 is SYDVKM. The CDR3 sequence: CASSSVSGVLQETQYF. The CDR3 coding sequence is TGTGCCAGCAGTTCGGTTAGCGGGGTCCTCCAAGAGACCCAGTACTTC. The entire variable domain, with the rest obtained from reference TRBV28 and TRBJ2-5, is as follows: DVKVTQSSRYLVKRTGEKVFLECVQDMDHENMFWYRQDPGLGLRLIYFSYDVKMKEKGDIPEGYSVSREKKERFSLILESASTNQTSMYLCASSSVSGVLQETQYFGPGTRLLVL.

The rearrangement uses TRBV24-1 and TRBJ2-1, with D unresolved. V dropped 3 bases and J dropped 9 bases, with 17 bases sitting between them. The germline CDR1 and CDR2 sequences are KGHDR and SFDVKD. The CDR3 is made up of 15 amino acids. Here the CDR3 DNA reads TGTGCCACCAGTGATGAGTTCAATGAGAATACTGAGCAGTTCTTC. Amino acids: CATSDEFNENTEQFF.

The V call is TRBV28, the J call TRBJ2-1, with 11 bases identical to TRBD1. The germline V gene has CDR1 MDHEN and CDR2 SYDVKM. After removal of 6 bases from V and 6 bases from J, the junction contained 10 bases not matched to a gene. The CDR3 contains 16 residues. CDR3 sequence (DNA): TGTGCCAGCAGCCGAGGGGGGACAGGGGGACTCAATGAGCAGTTCTTC. Its protein is CASSRGGTGGLNEQFF.

J is TRBJ2-1 and V is TRBV7-2, with no clear D. Germline CDR1 is SGHTA and CDR2 is FQGNSA. The CDR3 totals 15 residues. Trimming cost V 2 bases and J 0 bases, with 8 bases left between them. The chain's CDR3 is CASSLFVSSYNEQFF. CDR3 in DNA: TGTGCCAGCAGCTTATTTGTCAGCTCCTACAATGAGCAGTTCTTC.

The chain joins TRBV7-2 to TRBJ2-7; D unresolved. The V and J ends lost 5 bases and 6 bases respectively, with 11 bases between them. The CDR3 extends over 12 amino acids. CDR1 is SGHTA, CDR2 FQGNSA, per germline. The CDR3 sequence: CASSPQAVEQYF. CDR3 nucleotides: TGTGCCAGCAGCCCCCAAGCCGTCGAGCAGTACTTC.

This clonotype was recorded only once. The chain has TRBV3-1 and TRBJ2-2; 8 bases are shared with TRBD1. CDR3 size: 14 residues. Looked up from germline, CDR1 is LGHDT and CDR2 is YNNKEL (reference sequence). Germline trimming cut 5 bases from V and 4 bases from J; bases unmatched to any gene: 3. The DNA for the CDR3 is TGTGCCAGCAGCTCGACAGGGGCCACCGGGGAGCTGTTTTTT. Protein product: CASSSTGATGELFF.

This chain connects TRBV20-1 to TRBJ2-4; possibly TRBD2 for D (6 bases). CDR3 size: 15 residues. Trimming took 2 bases from V and 0 from J, leaving 11 bases between them. Germline V gene data show CDR1 as DFQATT and CDR2 as SNEGSKA (reference sequence). CDR3: CSARQDYLAKNIQYF. CDR3 in DNA: TGCAGTGCTAGACAGGACTACCTAGCCAAAAACATTCAGTACTTC.

The V and J genes are TRBV6-1 and TRBJ2-6; 9 nucleotides align to TRBD1. This CDR3 spans 16 amino acids. Germline loops: CDR1 MNHNS, CDR2 SASEGT. V was pared by 5 bases and J by 1 base, with 3 bases of the junction left unmatched. In DNA form, the CDR3 reads TGTGCCAGCAGTACAGGGGGCGCTTCTGGGGCCAACGTCCTGACTTTC. Its translation is CASSTGGASGANVLTF.

This clonotype was observed a few times. The J gene is TRBJ1-3, the V gene TRBV3-1; D is unclear. Germline V gene sequence: CDR1 LGHDT, CDR2 YNNKEL (reference sequence). The CDR3 is 15 residues long. Trimming cost V 4 bases and J 0 bases, with 10 bases left between them. The CDR3: CASSLGSHSGNTIYF. For the CDR3, the DNA is TGTGCCAGCAGCCTCGGCAGCCACTCTGGAAACACCATATATTTT.

This clonotype was detected a few times. The chain couples TRBV6-5 to TRBJ2-5; D is perhaps TRBD1 or TRBD2 (6 bases each). This CDR3 spans 16 amino acids. V was pared by 2 bases and J by 5 bases, with 18 bases between. The germline CDR1 and CDR2 sequences are MNHEY and SVGAGI. The CDR3 loop reads CASSYMASGGWETQYF. For the CDR3, the DNA is TGTGCCAGCAGTTACATGGCTTCCGGGGGCTGGGAGACCCAGTACTTC.